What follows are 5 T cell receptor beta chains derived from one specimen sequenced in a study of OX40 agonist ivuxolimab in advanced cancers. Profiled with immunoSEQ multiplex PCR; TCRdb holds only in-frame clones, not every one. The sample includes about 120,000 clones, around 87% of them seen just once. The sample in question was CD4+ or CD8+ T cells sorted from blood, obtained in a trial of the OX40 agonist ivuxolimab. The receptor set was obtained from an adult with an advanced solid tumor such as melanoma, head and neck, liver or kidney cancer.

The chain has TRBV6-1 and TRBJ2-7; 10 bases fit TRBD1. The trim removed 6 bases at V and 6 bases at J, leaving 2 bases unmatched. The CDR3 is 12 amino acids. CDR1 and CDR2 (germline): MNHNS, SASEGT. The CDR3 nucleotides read TGTGCCAGCAGGGGACAGGGGTTCGAGCAGTACTTC. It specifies CASRGQGFEQYF.

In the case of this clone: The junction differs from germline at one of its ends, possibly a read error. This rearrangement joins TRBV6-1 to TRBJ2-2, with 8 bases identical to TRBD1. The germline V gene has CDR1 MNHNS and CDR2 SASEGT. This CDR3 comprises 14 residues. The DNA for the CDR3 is TGTGCGAGCAGGGGGCCAGGGGGAACCGGGGAGCTGTTTTTT. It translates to CASRGPGGTGELFF.

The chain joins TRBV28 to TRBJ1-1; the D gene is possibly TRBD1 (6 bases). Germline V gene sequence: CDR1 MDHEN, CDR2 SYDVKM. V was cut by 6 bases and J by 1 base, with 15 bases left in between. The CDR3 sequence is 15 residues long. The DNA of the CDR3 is TGTGCCAGCAGAATAGGGGGGATGGCGAACACTGAAGCTTTCTTT. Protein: CASRIGGMANTEAFF.

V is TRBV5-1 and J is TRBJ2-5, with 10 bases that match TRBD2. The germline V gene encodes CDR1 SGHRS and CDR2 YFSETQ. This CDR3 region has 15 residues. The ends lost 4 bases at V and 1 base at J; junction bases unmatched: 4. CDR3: CASSPSGGAQETQYF. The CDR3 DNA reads TGCGCCAGCAGCCCTAGCGGGGGAGCCCAAGAGACCCAGTACTTC.

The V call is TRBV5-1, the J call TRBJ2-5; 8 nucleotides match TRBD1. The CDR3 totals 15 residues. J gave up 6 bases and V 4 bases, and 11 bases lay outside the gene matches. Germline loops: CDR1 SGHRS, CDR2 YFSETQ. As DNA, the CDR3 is TGCGCCAGCAGCCCGGGACAGGCGGCCCCAAAGACCCAGTACTTC. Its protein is CASSPGQAAPKTQYF.